This passage covers 16 T cell receptor beta chains from one sample sequenced in a study of human T cells and chemical hapten exposure. TCRdb processed the RACE reads anew with MiXCR; each CDR3 protein has one entry. The sample records approximately 49,000 distinct CDR3 sequences, 9.3% being singletons. Time point defined: patch test 1, 2 weeks after DPC sensitization. Sample treatment: therapeutic diphenylcyclopropenone sensitization with weekly scalp DPC. The sequencing here drew on whole blood, taken in connection with sensitization to the hapten diphenylcyclopropenone (DPC). Source of these receptors: a woman aged 45 to 65 with alopecia areata. Some clones in this sample may be carry-over from other donors' samples.

The chain is built from TRBV27 and TRBJ2-7; perhaps TRBD2 as D (5 bases). The CDR3 runs 15 residues. The V end was cut by 3 bases, the J end by 0 bases, with 12 bases between. Germline V gives CDR1 MNHEY, CDR2 SMNVEV (reference sequence). CDR3 loop: CASSFGLTDSYEQYF. The DNA for the CDR3 is TGTGCCAGCAGTTTCGGACTCACCGACTCCTACGAGCAGTACTTC.

This clonotype appeared many times. CDR3 coding DNA: TGCAGCGTTGATCGGGCAGGGAGTAGATACGAGCAGTACTTC. Its protein product is CSVDRAGSRYEQYF. This chain uses TRBV29-1 with TRBJ2-7; TRBD1 or TRBD2 may be the D gene (5 bases each). The V end lost 3 bases, the J end lost 4 bases, and 16 bases lay between the germline ends. This CDR3 has 14 residues. Germline-derived CDR1 and CDR2 are SQVTM and ANQGSEA.

This clonotype showed up many times. The chain uses TRBV25-1 and TRBJ2-7; D is unclear. Germline assignment: CDR1 MGHDK and CDR2 SYGVNS. The CDR3 covers 15 residues. Trimming left V 3 bases short and J 0 bases short, with 12 bases between. This chain's CDR3 is CASSERRQNSYEQYF. The CDR3 coding sequence is TGTGCCAGCAGTGAGCGGCGTCAGAACTCCTACGAGCAGTACTTC.

This clonotype has a handful of counts. The chain carries TRBV20-1 and TRBJ2-1; the D is unclear. The germline V gene has CDR1 DFQATT and CDR2 SNEGSKA (reference sequence). The V end was cut by 6 bases, the J end by 4 bases, with 4 bases between. The CDR3 covers 10 residues. The CDR3: CSADYNEQFF. CDR3 DNA: TGCAGTGCGGATTACAATGAGCAGTTCTTC.

This clonotype was counted ten times or more. The chain combines TRBV29-1 with TRBJ2-1; 7 bases are a match to TRBD2. V shed 5 bases and J 9 bases; nucleotides not matched to a gene: 7. This CDR3 is built from 12 residues. Germline V gives CDR1 SQVTM, CDR2 ANQGSEA. The CDR3 bases are TGCAGCGTTACGACTAGCCTGGGTGAGCAGTTCTTC. Its protein product is CSVTTSLGEQFF.

This clonotype has at least ten counts. CDR3 amino acids: CSARDLGRDSYNEQFF. The CDR3 nucleotides read TGCAGTGCTAGAGATTTGGGGCGGGACTCCTACAATGAGCAGTTCTTC. The chain links TRBV20-1 to TRBJ2-1, with D maybe TRBD2 (6 bases). Between the trimmed V and J ends, which lost 0 bases and 0 bases, there was a span of 12 bases. The CDR3 totals 16 residues. The germline V gene has CDR1 DFQATT and CDR2 SNEGSKA (reference sequence).

This clonotype was detected ten times or more. V usage is TRBV20-1 and J usage is TRBJ1-4; the D gene is possibly TRBD1 (6 bases). V gave up 2 bases and J gave up 4 bases, with 11 bases separating them. Germline values: CDR1 DFQATT, CDR2 SNEGSKA (reference sequence). The CDR3 has 14 amino acids. The CDR3 region is CSARSGAHNEKLFF. The CDR3 DNA sequence: TGCAGTGCTAGATCAGGGGCCCATAATGAAAAACTGTTTTTT.

In its sample, this clonotype was seen many times. The V call is TRBV20-1, the J call TRBJ2-1, with 10 bases fitting TRBD2. Germline V CDR1 and CDR2: DFQATT, SNEGSKA (reference sequence). V shed 6 bases, J shed 5 bases, and the junction held 13 bases outside the gene matches. The CDR3 is 16 amino acids. CDR3: CSASVLLAGDHNEQFF. The CDR3 nucleotides are TGCAGTGCCTCGGTCCTTCTAGCGGGAGATCACAATGAGCAGTTCTTC.

This clonotype has just a few counts. The genes are TRBV4-1 and TRBJ2-1; D is ambiguous. Germline loops: CDR1 MGHRA, CDR2 YSYEKL. This CDR3 contains 12 residues. The V end was cut by 1 base, the J end by 6 bases, with 4 bases between. CDR3 loop: CASSQAFNEQFF. CDR3 DNA sequence: TGCGCCAGCAGCCAAGCATTCAATGAGCAGTTCTTC.

This clonotype was counted at least ten times. V and J are TRBV18 and TRBJ2-7, with 7 bases matching TRBD2. The CDR3 runs to 13 residues. With 4 bases clipped from V and 5 bases from J, the junction kept 5 bases outside the gene matches. The germline CDR1 and CDR2 sequences are KGHSH and LQKENI. The CDR3 sequence: CASSQTSADEQYF. CDR3 in DNA: TGTGCCAGCTCACAAACTAGCGCCGACGAGCAGTACTTC.

At least ten counts were recorded for this clonotype. This chain uses TRBV6-5 with TRBJ2-2, with unresolved D. With 2 bases removed from V and 6 bases from J, the gap between germline ends came to 10 bases. The germline gives CDR1 MNHEY, CDR2 SVGAGI. This CDR3 spans 14 amino acids. In nucleotides, the CDR3 is TGTGCCAGCAGTTACGAGGCAATCGCCGGGGAGCTGTTTTTT. Translating it yields CASSYEAIAGELFF.

The rearrangement joins TRBV12-3 or TRBV12-4 to TRBJ2-1, with TRBD2 as a possible D gene (7 bases). Between the trimmed V and J ends, which lost 7 bases and 2 bases, there was a span of 21 bases. This CDR3 has 17 residues. The CDR3 is CASIPTGGRRPYNEQFF. The CDR3 nucleotides read TGTGCCAGCATTCCCACCGGGGGGCGCAGGCCCTACAATGAGCAGTTCTTC.

There are a few counts of this clonotype. The chain combines TRBV28 with TRBJ2-3; D possibly corresponds to TRBD2 (6 bases). The length of the CDR3 is 13 residues. Trimming shortened V by 10 bases and J by 2 bases, and 13 bases separated the two germline ends. Germline CDR1 reads MDHEN; CDR2 reads SYDVKM. The CDR3 nucleotides are TGTGCCATTACCCGGCGGGACACAGATACGCAGTATTTT. Protein sequence: CAITRRDTDTQYF. The full variable domain, completed using reference TRBV28 and TRBJ2-3, is DVKVTQSSRYLVKRTGEKVFLECVQDMDHENMFWYRQDPGLGLRLIYFSYDVKMKEKGDIPEGYSVSREKKERFSLILESASTNQTSMYLCAITRRDTDTQYFGPGTRLTVL.

This clonotype was detected many times. The chain employs TRBV2 and TRBJ2-3; 10 bases match TRBD2. Germline V lookup: CDR1 SNHLY, CDR2 FYNNEI. This CDR3 region has 15 residues. The trim removed 8 bases at V and 0 bases at J, leaving 5 bases unmatched. The CDR3 region is CASGGLAVSTDTQYF. In nucleotides, the CDR3 is TGTGCCAGCGGAGGACTAGCGGTTAGCACAGATACGCAGTATTTT.

The sample holds many counts of this clonotype. This sequence joins TRBV9 and TRBJ1-1; no firm D call. Germline V gene data show CDR1 as SGDLS and CDR2 as YYNGEE. The CDR3 is made up of 13 amino acids. V shed 2 bases and J shed 1 base, with 6 bases lying between them. CDR3 DNA sequence: TGTGCCAGCAGCGTCCTGCCGAACACTGAAGCTTTCTTT. Translation gives CASSVLPNTEAFF.

Of note for this clonotype: This may be a read error, as it is one base from a much larger clone. The chain uses TRBV30 and TRBJ2-5, with no clear D. V was shortened by 2 bases and J by 7 bases, with 11 bases between the two germline ends. The CDR3 consists of 12 residues. Germline V lookup: CDR1 GTSNPN, CDR2 SVGIG (reference sequence). DNA for the CDR3: TGTGCCTGGAGTAGGCGGATCGGGACCCAGTACTTC. Protein: CAWSRRIGTQYF.